The sequence of this TCR beta chain was determined in a study of cytomegalovirus exposure and HLA in healthy donors. V lost 7 bases and J lost 8; bases outside the gene matches: 10. This CDR3 has 12 residues. The germline CDR1 and CDR2 sequences are SQVTM and ANQGSEA. Points on this clone: Its matching antigen is unknown.

Vbeta (60) and Jbeta (13) primers were used in the PCR. Profiling relied on immunoSEQ multiplex PCR, and the TCRdb table lists in-frame clones only, not all of them. Of 110,000 or so clones in the sample, around 68% were seen once. General observations from the study: Earlier analysis found most TCR beta V segments productive about 87% or about 30% of the time. Relative to the approximately 670-donor mean, N-insertions were reportedly fewer in an Asian-associated ancestry cluster in a later analysis. Under in vitro conditions, a few CMV-associated chains were confirmed as specific for CMV antigens.

Material: PBMCs. The TCR comes from a woman aged 45-60 years in good health and CMV-seropositive. This sequence joins TRBV29-1 and TRBJ1-2, with 7 positions matching TRBD1. The CDR3 loop is CSADRDPVGYTF. The CDR3 region has the DNA TGCAGCGCAGACAGGGACCCTGTAGGCTACACCTTC.